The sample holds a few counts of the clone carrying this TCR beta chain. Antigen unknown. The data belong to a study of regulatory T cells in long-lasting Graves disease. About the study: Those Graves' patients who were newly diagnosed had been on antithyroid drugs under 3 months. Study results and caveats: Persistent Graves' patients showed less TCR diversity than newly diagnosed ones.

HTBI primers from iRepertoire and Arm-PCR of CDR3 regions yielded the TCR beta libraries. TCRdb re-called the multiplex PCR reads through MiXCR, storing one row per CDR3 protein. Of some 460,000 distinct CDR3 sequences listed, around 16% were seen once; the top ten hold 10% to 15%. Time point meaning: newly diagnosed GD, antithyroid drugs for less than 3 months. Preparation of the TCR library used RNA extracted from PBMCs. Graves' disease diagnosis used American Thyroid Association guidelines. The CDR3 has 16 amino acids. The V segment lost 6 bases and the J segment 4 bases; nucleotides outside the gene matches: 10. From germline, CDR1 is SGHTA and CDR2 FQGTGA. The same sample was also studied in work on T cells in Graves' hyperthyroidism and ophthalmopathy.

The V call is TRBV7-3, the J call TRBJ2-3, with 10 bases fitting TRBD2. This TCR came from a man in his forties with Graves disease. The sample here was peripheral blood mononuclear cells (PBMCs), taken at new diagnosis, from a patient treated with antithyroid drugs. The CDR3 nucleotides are TGTGCCAGCAGTCCTATAGCGGGAGGCGGGGCAGATACGCAGTATTTT. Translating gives CASSPIAGGGADTQYF. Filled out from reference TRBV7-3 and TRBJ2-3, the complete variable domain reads GAGVSQTPSNKVTEKGKYVELRCDPISGHTALYWYRQSLGQGPEFLIYFQGTGAADDSGLPNDRFFAVRPEGSVSTLKIQRTERGDSAVYLCASSPIAGGGADTQYFGPGTRLTVL.